The 9 T cell receptor beta chains below all came from one sample that was sequenced in a study of blood T cell repertoires in COVID-19. Sequencing was performed with immunoSEQ multiplex PCR; in TCRdb, only in-frame clones are kept and a portion is missing. Found here are about 68,000 clones, roughly 85% of them singletons; the top ten hold roughly 8.8%. The specimen was peripheral blood. These receptors were obtained from a man younger than 40 with acute or convalescent COVID-19.

The J gene is TRBJ1-1, the V gene TRBV19, with TRBD1 as a possible D gene (6 bases). Germline CDR1 LNHDA, CDR2 SQIVND (reference sequence). V was pared by 4 bases and J by 10 bases, with 13 bases between. This CDR3 contains 12 residues. CDR3 in amino acids: CASSTTTGRAFF. CDR3 coding DNA: TGTGCCAGTAGTACCACGACAGGACGAGCTTTCTTT.

The V gene is TRBV7-2, the J gene TRBJ2-1, with 8 nucleotides matching TRBD2. CDR3 length: 15 amino acids. V lost 8 bases, J lost 4 bases, and 10 bases stayed unmatched. Germline loops: CDR1 SGHTA, CDR2 FQGNSA. CDR3 in amino acids: CASLRSGGAYNEQFF. CDR3 coding DNA: TGTGCCAGCCTAAGGTCGGGGGGGGCATACAATGAGCAGTTCTTC. The whole variable domain, remainder taken from reference TRBV7-2 and TRBJ2-1, is GAGVSQSPSNKVTEKGKDVELRCDPISGHTALYWYRQSLGQGLEFLIYFQGNSAPDKSGLPSDRFSAERTGGSVSTLTIQRTQQEDSAVYLCASLRSGGAYNEQFFGPGTRLTVL.

In its sample, this clone was seen many times. The rearrangement joins TRBV4-1 to TRBJ1-4; 8 bases agree with TRBD1. The germline CDR1 and CDR2 sequences are MGHRA and YSYEKL. The CDR3 contains 15 residues. Germline trimming cut 0 bases from V and 8 bases from J; bases unmatched to any gene: 5. CDR3 in DNA: TGCGCCAGCAGCCAAGACCGACAGGGGTACGAAAAACTGTTTTTT. Amino acid sequence: CASSQDRQGYEKLFF.

The chain carries TRBV2 and TRBJ2-1; 13 nucleotides agree with TRBD2. Trimming took 6 bases from V and 7 from J; bases not matched to a gene: 12. Germline CDR1 SNHLY, CDR2 FYNNEI. The CDR3 loop spans 17 amino acids. CDR3 in DNA: TGTGCCAGCAGGGGACTAGCGGGGACTGCACAAGGGAATGAGCAGTTCTTC. Protein: CASRGLAGTAQGNEQFF. The whole variable domain, remainder taken from reference TRBV2 and TRBJ2-1, is EPEVTQTPSHQVTQMGQEVILRCVPISNHLYFYWYRQILGQKVEFLVSFYNNEISEKSEIFDDQFSVERPDGSNFTLKIRSTKLEDSAMYFCASRGLAGTAQGNEQFFGPGTRLTVL.

The chain couples TRBV5-1 to TRBJ1-2; unclear D gene. This CDR3 contains 12 residues. The V and J ends lost 4 bases and 4 bases respectively, with 8 bases between them. Germline loops: CDR1 SGHRS, CDR2 YFSETQ. The CDR3 DNA sequence: TGCGCCAGCAGCCTTTACACCTATGGCTACACCTTC. Its protein is CASSLYTYGYTF. Variable domain in full (rest from reference TRBV5-1 and TRBJ1-2): KAGVTQTPRYLIKTRGQQVTLSCSPISGHRSVSWYQQTPGQGLQFLFEYFSETQRNKGNFPGRFSGRQFSNSRSEMNVSTLELGDSALYLCASSLYTYGYTFGSGTRLTVV.

This chain uses TRBV4-2 with TRBJ2-3; 13 positions match TRBD2. Germline V gene sequence: CDR1 LGHNA, CDR2 YNFKEQ. The V gene end was trimmed by 2 bases and the J gene end by 4 bases; junction bases not matched to a gene: 9. The CDR3 totals 18 residues. The DNA of the CDR3 is TGTGCCAGCAGCCAATCACTCTCCGGACTAGCGGGGGCAGATACGCAGTATTTT. Translating it yields CASSQSLSGLAGADTQYF.

V usage is TRBV5-1 and J usage is TRBJ2-3; D is perhaps TRBD1 (6 bases). The CDR3 has 16 residues. Trimming pared 4 bases from V and 0 bases from J, leaving 15 bases between. Per the germline V gene, CDR1 is SGHRS and CDR2 is YFSETQ. Here the CDR3 reads CASSPQGQGSTDTQYF. In DNA form, the CDR3 reads TGCGCCAGCAGCCCCCAGGGGCAGGGAAGCACAGATACGCAGTATTTT.

The chain links TRBV5-1 to TRBJ2-2; possibly TRBD1 for D (6 bases). The CDR3 spans 16 residues. Germline loops: CDR1 SGHRS, CDR2 YFSETQ. Trimming left V 0 bases short and J 0 bases short, with 9 bases between. The chain's CDR3 is CASSLGRGANTGELFF. Written as DNA, the CDR3 is TGCGCCAGCAGCTTGGGCAGGGGAGCGAACACCGGGGAGCTGTTTTTT.

The chain links TRBV29-1 to TRBJ2-3; TRBD2 matches at 11 bases. The V gene's germline CDR1 is SQVTM and CDR2 ANQGSEA. CDR3 size: 17 residues. V was pared by 6 bases and J by 4 bases, with 15 bases of the junction left unmatched. The CDR3 spells CSVVGTSGSEDSDTQYF. In DNA, the CDR3 is TGCAGCGTGGTGGGAACTAGCGGGAGTGAAGATTCAGATACGCAGTATTTT.